This is a list of T cell receptor beta chains from one sample in a study of T cells after yellow fever vaccination. TCRdb redid the calling of the 5' RACE reads with MiXCR, one entry per CDR3 protein. In the table there are 450,000 to 650,000 distinct CDR3 sequences, just over 20% of which are singletons. The sample was PBMCs, taken 21 days after the first yellow fever vaccination. These receptors all stem from a man younger than 35 who received the YFV17D yellow fever vaccine. Both conserved end residues are part of each CDR3. The D gene is left open where the match is weak. Clone size is shown for a subset of rows, as once, few, many or a class of expanded clone.

clone size: few; D gene: NA; V gene: TRBV18; J gene: TRBJ2-7; CDR3 protein: CASSAALEQYF; CDR3 DNA: TGTGCCAGCTCAGCCGCCCTCGAGCAGTACTTC
clone size: NA; D gene: NA; V gene: TRBV14; J gene: TRBJ2-7; CDR3 protein: CASSSTRQGSYEQYF; CDR3 DNA: TGTGCCAGCAGTTCTACCAGGCAGGGGTCCTACGAGCAGTACTTC
clone size: NA; D gene: TRBD2; V gene: TRBV20-1; J gene: TRBJ2-1; CDR3 protein: CSASTSGGAYNEQFF; CDR3 DNA: TGCAGTGCTAGCACTAGCGGGGGAGCCTACAATGAGCAGTTCTTC
clone size: NA; D gene: TRBD2; V gene: TRBV25-1; J gene: TRBJ2-5; CDR3 protein: CASSEWGGVTQYF; CDR3 DNA: TGTGCCAGCAGTGAATGGGGAGGGGTGACCCAGTACTTC
clone size: once; D gene: NA; V gene: TRBV28; J gene: TRBJ2-3; CDR3 protein: CASSPVGAGGTDTQYF; CDR3 DNA: TGTGCCAGCAGCCCCGTTGGGGCGGGCGGCACAGATACGCAGTATTTT
clone size: many; D gene: NA; V gene: TRBV29-1; J gene: TRBJ2-2; CDR3 protein: CSVGAGTSTGELFF; CDR3 DNA: TGCAGCGTTGGCGCAGGGACGTCCACCGGGGAGCTGTTTTTT
clone size: few; D gene: NA; V gene: TRBV30; J gene: TRBJ1-6; CDR3 protein: CAWTRRESPLHF; CDR3 DNA: TGTGCCTGGACCCGCAGGGAATCACCCCTCCACTTT
clone size: few; D gene: NA; V gene: TRBV4-1; J gene: TRBJ2-1; CDR3 protein: CASSQWGGPSDEQFF; CDR3 DNA: TGCGCCAGCAGCCAATGGGGGGGGCCCTCGGATGAGCAGTTCTTC
clone size: NA; D gene: NA; V gene: TRBV27; J gene: TRBJ1-5; CDR3 protein: CAISAGSNQPQHF; CDR3 DNA: TGTGCCATTTCGGCGGGGAGCAATCAGCCCCAGCATTTT
clone size: few; D gene: NA; V gene: TRBV20-1; J gene: TRBJ1-3; CDR3 protein: CSAETGSGNTIYF; CDR3 DNA: TGCAGTGCGGAAACGGGTTCTGGAAACACCATATATTTT
clone size: NA; D gene: NA; V gene: TRBV7-2; J gene: TRBJ2-2; CDR3 protein: CASSLYNGDGELFF; CDR3 DNA: TGTGCCAGCAGCCTCTACAATGGCGACGGGGAGCTGTTTTTT
clone size: NA; D gene: NA; V gene: TRBV10-3; J gene: TRBJ2-2; CDR3 protein: CAISESSSRRSGELFF; CDR3 DNA: TGTGCCATCAGTGAGTCCTCTAGCCGAAGATCCGGGGAGCTGTTTTTT
clone size: NA; D gene: NA; V gene: TRBV5-1; J gene: TRBJ2-2; CDR3 protein: CASSRTTTSFGTGELFF; CDR3 DNA: TGCGCCAGCAGCCGAACCACGACCTCTTTCGGGACCGGGGAGCTGTTTTTT
clone size: NA; D gene: TRBD2; V gene: TRBV5-1; J gene: TRBJ2-1; CDR3 protein: CASSFLIGLAGYRSSSYNEQFF; CDR3 DNA: TGCGCCAGCAGCTTCCTAATTGGACTAGCGGGGTACAGATCCAGCTCCTACAATGAGCAGTTCTTC
clone size: few; D gene: TRBD1; V gene: TRBV20-1; J gene: TRBJ1-6; CDR3 protein: CSANRGESPLHF; CDR3 DNA: TGCAGTGCTAACAGGGGGGAATCACCCCTCCACTTT
clone size: NA; D gene: NA; V gene: TRBV28; J gene: TRBJ1-4; CDR3 protein: CASSLQGATTNEKLFF; CDR3 DNA: TGTGCCAGCAGTTTACAGGGCGCTACAACTAATGAAAAACTGTTTTTT
clone size: NA; D gene: NA; V gene: TRBV7-3; J gene: TRBJ2-3; CDR3 protein: CASSRASDTDTQYF; CDR3 DNA: TGTGCCAGCTCCCGCGCTTCGGACACAGATACGCAGTATTTT
clone size: few; D gene: NA; V gene: TRBV12-5; J gene: TRBJ2-3; CDR3 protein: CASGLVHSSPFTDTQYF; CDR3 DNA: TGTGCTAGTGGTTTGGTACACAGTTCACCTTTCACAGATACGCAGTATTTT
clone size: NA; D gene: NA; V gene: TRBV20-1; J gene: TRBJ2-5; CDR3 protein: CSAPSNSGAETQYF; CDR3 DNA: TGCAGTGCGCCTAGTAATTCAGGGGCAGAGACCCAGTACTTC
clone size: NA; D gene: NA; V gene: TRBV30; J gene: TRBJ2-5; CDR3 protein: CAWSVLGGLGTTQYF; CDR3 DNA: TGTGCCTGGAGTGTACTTGGTGGACTTGGTACGACCCAGTACTTC
clone size: few; D gene: TRBD2; V gene: TRBV20-1; J gene: TRBJ2-3; CDR3 protein: CSATWPGGPADTQYF; CDR3 DNA: TGCAGTGCTACTTGGCCGGGGGGACCCGCAGATACGCAGTATTTT
clone size: once; D gene: NA; V gene: TRBV7-8; J gene: TRBJ2-1; CDR3 protein: CASSLLGTGRANEQFF; CDR3 DNA: TGTGCCAGCAGCTTATTGGGGACCGGTCGAGCCAATGAGCAGTTCTTC
clone size: NA; D gene: NA; V gene: TRBV19; J gene: TRBJ2-3; CDR3 protein: CASSAGATDTQYF; CDR3 DNA: TGTGCCAGTAGTGCAGGGGCCACAGATACGCAGTATTTT
clone size: many; D gene: NA; V gene: TRBV7-2; J gene: TRBJ1-1; CDR3 protein: CASSPMGLSEAFF; CDR3 DNA: TGTGCCAGCAGCCCAATGGGCCTCTCTGAAGCTTTCTTT
clone size: few; D gene: NA; V gene: TRBV12-3/TRBV12-4; J gene: TRBJ1-4; CDR3 protein: CASSLVRAGGKLFF; CDR3 DNA: TGTGCCAGCAGTTTGGTCAGGGCGGGGGGAAAACTGTTTTTT
clone size: many; D gene: TRBD2; V gene: TRBV20-1; J gene: TRBJ2-7; CDR3 protein: CSARSGGEDHEQYF; CDR3 DNA: TGCAGTGCTAGGTCCGGGGGGGAGGATCACGAGCAGTACTTC
clone size: NA; D gene: NA; V gene: TRBV6-5; J gene: TRBJ2-3; CDR3 protein: CASWGSRDTQYF; CDR3 DNA: TGTGCCAGCTGGGGATCCAGAGATACGCAGTATTTT
clone size: NA; D gene: NA; V gene: TRBV21-1; J gene: TRBJ2-2; CDR3 protein: CASSKGQGEDTGELFF; CDR3 DNA: TGTGCCAGCAGCAAAGGGCAGGGGGAAGACACCGGGGAGCTGTTTTTT
clone size: NA; D gene: NA; V gene: TRBV7-8; J gene: TRBJ1-5; CDR3 protein: CASSLGNRLVDQPQHF; CDR3 DNA: TGTGCCAGCAGCTTGGGCAACAGGTTGGTAGATCAGCCCCAGCATTTT
clone size: NA; D gene: NA; V gene: TRBV3-1; J gene: TRBJ2-5; CDR3 protein: CASYGFGTQYF; CDR3 DNA: TGTGCCAGCTACGGGTTCGGGACCCAGTACTTC
clone size: NA; D gene: NA; V gene: TRBV6-2/TRBV6-3; J gene: TRBJ1-2; CDR3 protein: CASSYSDGSYGYTF; CDR3 DNA: TGTGCCAGCAGTTACTCGGACGGTTCCTATGGCTACACCTTC
clone size: NA; D gene: NA; V gene: TRBV15; J gene: TRBJ2-4; CDR3 protein: CATSREILGINIQYF; CDR3 DNA: TGTGCCACCAGCAGGGAAATCCTGGGGATAAACATTCAGTACTTC
clone size: NA; D gene: NA; V gene: TRBV7-3; J gene: TRBJ1-3; CDR3 protein: CASSSEPGNTIYF; CDR3 DNA: TGTGCCAGCAGCTCTGAACCAGGAAACACCATATATTTT
clone size: NA; D gene: NA; V gene: TRBV5-5; J gene: TRBJ1-5; CDR3 protein: CASSLLGSYQPQHF; CDR3 DNA: TGTGCCAGCAGCTTGTTAGGGTCATATCAGCCCCAGCATTTT
clone size: NA; D gene: TRBD1; V gene: TRBV12-3/TRBV12-4; J gene: TRBJ2-7; CDR3 protein: CASSLRQGPSYEQYF; CDR3 DNA: TGTGCCAGCAGTTTGAGACAGGGGCCCTCCTACGAGCAGTACTTC
clone size: NA; D gene: TRBD1; V gene: TRBV5-1; J gene: TRBJ1-6; CDR3 protein: CASSYVGDRGNSPLHF; CDR3 DNA: TGCGCCAGCAGCTATGTAGGGGACAGGGGCAATTCACCCCTCCACTTT
clone size: few; D gene: NA; V gene: TRBV2; J gene: TRBJ2-2; CDR3 protein: CASSWGGRELFF; CDR3 DNA: TGTGCCAGCAGTTGGGGGGGGCGCGAGCTGTTTTTT
clone size: NA; D gene: NA; V gene: TRBV20-1; J gene: TRBJ2-5; CDR3 protein: CSSRDGSETQYF; CDR3 DNA: TGCAGTTCCCGGGACGGCAGCGAGACCCAGTACTTC
clone size: NA; D gene: TRBD2; V gene: TRBV3-1; J gene: TRBJ2-1; CDR3 protein: CASSQADGTSGGSEQFF; CDR3 DNA: TGTGCCAGCAGCCAAGCGGACGGGACTAGCGGGGGTAGTGAGCAGTTCTTC
clone size: NA; D gene: TRBD1; V gene: TRBV4-1; J gene: TRBJ1-1; CDR3 protein: CASRHQGGRREAFF; CDR3 DNA: TGCGCCAGCAGACATCAGGGGGGGAGAAGAGAAGCTTTCTTT
clone size: NA; D gene: TRBD1; V gene: TRBV2; J gene: TRBJ1-1; CDR3 protein: CASKGQGANTEAFF; CDR3 DNA: TGTGCCAGCAAGGGACAGGGGGCGAACACTGAAGCTTTCTTT
clone size: few; D gene: NA; V gene: TRBV7-2; J gene: TRBJ2-4; CDR3 protein: CASSLEQGNIQYF; CDR3 DNA: TGTGCCAGCAGCTTAGAACAAGGAAACATTCAGTACTTC
clone size: NA; D gene: NA; V gene: TRBV10-1; J gene: TRBJ2-7; CDR3 protein: CASSSASSYEQYF; CDR3 DNA: TGCGCCAGCAGTTCAGCTAGCTCCTACGAGCAGTACTTC
clone size: NA; D gene: TRBD2; V gene: TRBV15; J gene: TRBJ2-5; CDR3 protein: CATSRDPPSTSGGETQYF; CDR3 DNA: TGTGCCACCAGCAGAGATCCCCCCTCGACTAGCGGGGGTGAGACCCAGTACTTC
clone size: few; D gene: NA; V gene: TRBV4-3; J gene: TRBJ2-3; CDR3 protein: CASSHDTRTYTSTDTQYF; CDR3 DNA: TGCGCCAGCAGCCACGATACCAGGACATACACTAGCACAGATACGCAGTATTTT
clone size: few; D gene: NA; V gene: TRBV19; J gene: TRBJ2-5; CDR3 protein: CASSIVAFQETQYF; CDR3 DNA: TGTGCCAGTAGTATAGTCGCGTTTCAAGAGACCCAGTACTTC
clone size: few; D gene: TRBD2; V gene: TRBV14; J gene: TRBJ2-1; CDR3 protein: CASSPTGTSGDEQFF; CDR3 DNA: TGTGCCAGCAGCCCAACCGGGACTAGTGGGGATGAGCAGTTCTTC
clone size: many; D gene: NA; V gene: TRBV5-1; J gene: TRBJ1-3; CDR3 protein: CASSLVSGIAGNTIYF; CDR3 DNA: TGCGCCAGCAGCTTGGTTTCTGGAATAGCGGGAAACACCATATATTTT
clone size: NA; D gene: NA; V gene: TRBV12-3/TRBV12-4; J gene: TRBJ2-2; CDR3 protein: CASSPSTPTGELFF; CDR3 DNA: TGTGCCAGCAGTCCCTCCACGCCCACCGGGGAGCTGTTTTTT
clone size: few; D gene: TRBD1; V gene: TRBV20-1; J gene: TRBJ2-1; CDR3 protein: CSARDSRGLRNEQFF; CDR3 DNA: TGCAGTGCTAGAGATAGCAGGGGGCTTAGAAATGAGCAGTTCTTC
clone size: NA; D gene: TRBD1; V gene: TRBV12-3/TRBV12-4; J gene: TRBJ1-2; CDR3 protein: CASSLADRGYGYTF; CDR3 DNA: TGTGCCAGCAGTTTAGCTGACAGGGGGTATGGCTACACCTTC
clone size: few; D gene: NA; V gene: TRBV12-3/TRBV12-4; J gene: TRBJ2-1; CDR3 protein: CASSLVRRSYNEQFF; CDR3 DNA: TGTGCCAGCAGTTTAGTCAGGAGATCCTACAATGAGCAGTTCTTC
clone size: NA; D gene: NA; V gene: TRBV27; J gene: TRBJ1-5; CDR3 protein: CASSSKGFGNQPQHF; CDR3 DNA: TGTGCCAGCAGTTCAAAGGGGTTCGGCAATCAGCCCCAGCATTTT
clone size: NA; D gene: NA; V gene: TRBV3-1; J gene: TRBJ2-7; CDR3 protein: CASWQMLGGVYEQYF; CDR3 DNA: TGTGCCAGCTGGCAGATGCTGGGGGGTGTCTACGAGCAGTACTTC